The sequence of this T cell receptor (beta chain) was determined in a study of shared clonotypes between healthy human individuals. The naive CD8 subset, CD45RO-negative cells positively selected for CCR7, excluded terminally differentiated effector memory CD45RA+ cells. The data were produced by immunoSEQ multiplex PCR, yet TCRdb's version contains in-frame clones alone and is incomplete. The sample shows hundreds of thousands of clones, about 95% of them seen only once. This clone was seen only once. J lost 6 bases, V lost 2 bases, and 4 bases had no gene match. CDR1 is SGHNT and CDR2 is YYREEE in the germline V gene (reference sequence). The CDR3 has 14 amino acids.

The clonotype originates from a woman younger than 45 in good health. The chain carries TRBV5-4 and TRBJ2-1; 8 positions agree with TRBD2. The specimen sequenced was naive CD8+ T cells sorted from blood. As DNA, the CDR3 is TGTGCCAGCAGCTTTTCCAGCGGGAGCAATGAGCAGTTCTTC. This codes for CASSFSSGSNEQFF.